This T cell receptor (beta chain) came from a study of blood T cell repertoires in COVID-19. Across the study: The United States, Italy and Spain supplied acute and convalescent COVID-19 samples.

Participant age was roughly 18 to 89 years, and participants resided in about two dozen US areas. Grouping used clinical history reported by participants in a survey and questionnaire. J lost 5 bases, V lost 4 bases, and 8 bases had no gene match. From germline, CDR1 is MNHGY and CDR2 SAAAGT. The CDR3 has 15 amino acids. How the authors handled the data: How many nucleated cells were present was estimated from reference gene primer amplification. TCRdb keeps only in-frame clones here, not all; method: immunoSEQ multiplex PCR. For V, J and clone size, that table is used; D and trimming come from the DNA. The sample lists 130,000 or so clones, around 84% occurring once.

This sequence originates from a man aged 40-49 years with acute COVID-19. V and J are TRBV6-8 and TRBJ2-7; 10 nucleotides agree with TRBD1. Sequences were obtained from PBMCs or T cells enriched from blood (not recorded which). CDR3 sequence (DNA): TGTGCCAGCAGTTCAATTGGGACAGGGGAGAACGAGCAGTACTTC. As protein: CASSSIGTGENEQYF.